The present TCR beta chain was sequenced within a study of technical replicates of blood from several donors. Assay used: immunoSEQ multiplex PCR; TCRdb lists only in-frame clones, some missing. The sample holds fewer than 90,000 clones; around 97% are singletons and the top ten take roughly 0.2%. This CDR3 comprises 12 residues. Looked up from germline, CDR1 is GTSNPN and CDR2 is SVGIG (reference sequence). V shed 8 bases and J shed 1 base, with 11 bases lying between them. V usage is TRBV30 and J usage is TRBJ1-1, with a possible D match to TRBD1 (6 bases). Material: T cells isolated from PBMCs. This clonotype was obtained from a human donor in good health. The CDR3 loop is CARRGTNTEAFF. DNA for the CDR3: TGTGCCCGCAGGGGCACGAACACTGAAGCTTTCTTT.